Shown below are 32 T cell receptor beta chains from a single sample sequenced in a study of T cells expressing NK-cell markers. TCRdb re-called the 5' RACE reads and shows each CDR3 protein once, DNA omitted. This sample's clone table lists 550,000 to 600,000 distinct CDR3 sequences. Sample: blood T cells: a sorted CD56 or NKG2C T cell subset, CD4+ or CD8+ T cells, or bulk PBMC T cells (not recorded which). These receptors were obtained from a man aged 18 to 29 in good health.

This chain links TRBV5-1 with TRBJ1-2. The CDR3 has 15 residues. Germline CDR1 is SGHRS and CDR2 is YFSETQ. The CDR3 reads CASSLEVGQYYGYTF.

The chain joins TRBV4-1 to TRBJ2-5; TCRdb names TRBD1, which stays unverified in the absence of DNA. The CDR3 is made up of 13 amino acids. The germline CDR1 and CDR2 sequences are MGHRA and YSYEKL. CDR3 region: CASSLGIRETQYF.

This sequence joins TRBV5-1 and TRBJ2-4; TCRdb's assignment of TRBD2 cannot be checked, as there is no DNA. CDR3 size: 17 residues. Germline assignment: CDR1 SGHRS and CDR2 YFSETQ. CDR3 in amino acids: CASSLVGGPLAKNIQYF.

This chain links TRBV11-2 with TRBJ2-5; there is no DNA to check the TCRdb D call of TRBD1. The CDR3 sequence is 17 residues long. The germline V gene has CDR1 SGHAT and CDR2 FQNNGV. CDR3 region: CASSLQLGRGQQETQYF.

The rearrangement uses TRBV5-5 and TRBJ2-1; no DNA is available, so the TRBD2 call from TCRdb remains unchecked. The CDR3 is made up of 15 amino acids. Germline V CDR1 and CDR2: SGHKS, YYEKEE (reference sequence). The CDR3 loop is CASSLGAGDYNEQFF.

The chain recombines TRBV6-2 or TRBV6-3 with TRBJ1-2. Germline loops: CDR1 MNHEY, CDR2 SVGEGT. This CDR3 spans 12 amino acids. The CDR3 loop is CASSEGDYGYTF.

The V gene is TRBV7-8, the J gene TRBJ1-5; checking the TCRdb D call of TRBD1 is not possible without DNA. Germline V CDR1 and CDR2: SGHVS, FQNEAQ. The length of the CDR3 is 15 residues. The CDR3 protein is CASSLGRGQGQPQHF.

This rearrangement joins TRBV18 to TRBJ2-1; as DNA is missing, the TRBD2 call by TCRdb cannot be tested. In germline, CDR1 is KGHSH, CDR2 LQKENI. The CDR3 runs 15 residues. CDR3 residues: CASSRMTSTEGEQFF.

The V and J genes are TRBV6-1 and TRBJ2-5; no DNA is available, so the TRBD1 call from TCRdb remains unchecked. The CDR3 is 16 residues long. CDR1 and CDR2 from the germline V gene are MNHNS and SASEGT. The CDR3 region is CASRRQGAGIEETQYF.

The V gene is TRBV28, the J gene TRBJ1-5. CDR1 is MDHEN, CDR2 SYDVKM, per germline. This CDR3 spans 14 amino acids. CDR3 residues: CASSFLRPYQPQHF.

The chain carries TRBV5-4 and TRBJ2-1; the TCRdb D gene call, TRBD2, has no DNA to confirm it. The CDR3 is 12 amino acids. Per the germline V gene, CDR1 is SGHNT and CDR2 is YYREEE (reference sequence). This chain's CDR3 is CASSPAGHEQFF.

This rearrangement joins TRBV29-1 to TRBJ2-3; TCRdb's D call of TRBD2 is untestable without DNA. Germline-derived CDR1 and CDR2 are SQVTM and ANQGSEA. The CDR3 extends over 13 amino acids. The chain's CDR3 is CSVDWLAGATQYF.

This chain joins TRBV29-1 and TRBJ1-1; TCRdb's D gene call, TRBD1, goes unchecked for lack of DNA. Germline CDR1 SQVTM, CDR2 ANQGSEA. The CDR3 sequence is 11 residues long. The CDR3 loop is CSVPSVIGAFF.

The chain couples TRBV28 to TRBJ2-7; TCRdb gives TRBD2 as the D gene, but with no DNA this cannot be confirmed. CDR1 is MDHEN and CDR2 is SYDVKM in the germline V gene. The CDR3 length is 14 residues. CDR3 protein: CASSPQAESYEQYF.

This chain's CDR3 is CASSLEAGRANNEQFF. The chain recombines TRBV11-2 with TRBJ2-1; there is no DNA to check the TCRdb D call of TRBD2. Germline V gene lookup returns CDR1 SGHAT and CDR2 FQNNGV. The CDR3 extends over 16 amino acids.

The chain carries TRBV7-9 and TRBJ2-5. This CDR3 spans 13 amino acids. Germline V gene sequence: CDR1 SEHNR, CDR2 FQNEAQ (reference sequence). CDR3: CASSSRGPETQYF.

This rearrangement joins TRBV4-1 to TRBJ2-4. The CDR3 has 19 amino acids. The germline V gene encodes CDR1 MGHRA and CDR2 YSYEKL. CDR3 loop: CASSQDLGPQAWAKNIQYF.

The chain recombines TRBV20-1 with TRBJ2-4; without DNA, the TCRdb call of TRBD1 cannot be checked. The length of the CDR3 is 15 residues. CDR1 is DFQATT, CDR2 SNEGSKA, per germline (reference sequence). CDR3 region: CSAPGRGRAKNIQYF.

The chain uses TRBV12-3 or TRBV12-4 and TRBJ2-5; checking the TCRdb D call of TRBD2 is not possible without DNA. This CDR3 is 16 amino acids long. The CDR3 region is CASTLGLVFSQETQYF.

The chain employs TRBV12-3 or TRBV12-4 and TRBJ1-2; the TCRdb call, TRBD1, lacks DNA for checking. The CDR3 extends over 16 amino acids. The CDR3 reads CASSEPNRGWRDGYTF.

The J gene is TRBJ1-4, the V gene TRBV7-9; TCRdb's D call of TRBD1 is untestable without DNA. This CDR3 region has 15 residues. CDR1 and CDR2 (germline): SEHNR, FQNEAQ (reference sequence). CDR3 sequence reads: CASSPGRALDEKLFF.

J is TRBJ2-7 and V is TRBV7-8; without DNA, the TCRdb call of TRBD1 cannot be checked. Germline assignment: CDR1 SGHVS and CDR2 FQNEAQ. The CDR3 length is 15 residues. The CDR3 is CASSPGPPSSYEQYF.

The chain uses TRBV7-2 and TRBJ2-3; TCRdb proposes TRBD1, but this gene call is untestable without DNA. The CDR3 runs 16 residues. Germline CDR1 SGHTA, CDR2 FQGNSA. CDR3 sequence reads: CASSRNSGGRTDTQYF.

The rearrangement uses TRBV29-1 and TRBJ1-2; TCRdb gives TRBD1 as the D gene, but with no DNA this cannot be confirmed. This CDR3 comprises 14 residues. Germline CDR1 reads SQVTM; CDR2 reads ANQGSEA. This CDR3 reads CSVGGSGDNYGYTF.

J is TRBJ1-1 and V is TRBV29-1; TCRdb calls TRBD1, which cannot be checked without DNA. Germline assignment: CDR1 SQVTM and CDR2 ANQGSEA. The CDR3 loop spans 13 amino acids. The CDR3 sequence: CSVLQGSGTEAFF.

The rearrangement links TRBV6-2 or TRBV6-3 to TRBJ1-2; TCRdb selects TRBD1, and the lack of DNA leaves this call unchecked. Germline values: CDR1 MNHEY, CDR2 SVGEGT. The CDR3 length is 13 residues. The CDR3 here is CASSSGALLGYTF.

CDR3 sequence: CASSPNGGAGTSYNEQFF. J is TRBJ2-1 and V is TRBV18; absent DNA, TCRdb's TRBD1 call cannot be checked. This CDR3 comprises 18 residues. The germline V gene has CDR1 KGHSH and CDR2 LQKENI.

The J gene is TRBJ1-4, the V gene TRBV6-2 or TRBV6-3. The CDR3 loop spans 17 amino acids. Germline-derived CDR1 and CDR2 are MNHEY and SVGEGT. CDR3 protein: CASSYSGSVAINEKLFF.

The chain carries TRBV18 and TRBJ2-5; TCRdb names TRBD2, which stays unverified in the absence of DNA. In germline, CDR1 is KGHSH, CDR2 LQKENI. This CDR3 comprises 14 residues. The CDR3 is CASSNPPSQETQYF.

This chain's CDR3 is CSARDWQTSGRGETQYF. J is TRBJ2-5 and V is TRBV20-1; TCRdb reports TRBD2, a call that lacks DNA to check it against. This CDR3 contains 17 residues. From germline, CDR1 is DFQATT and CDR2 SNEGSKA (reference sequence).

The chain combines TRBV7-8 with TRBJ2-5. Germline V gene lookup returns CDR1 SGHVS and CDR2 FQNEAQ. The CDR3 length is 15 residues. The CDR3 region is CASSLARRDDETQYF.

This chain connects TRBV5-5 to TRBJ1-5. Germline V gene data show CDR1 as SGHKS and CDR2 as YYEKEE (reference sequence). This CDR3 has 15 residues. CDR3 sequence: CASSSFMDYNQPQHF. The full variable domain, rest sourced from reference TRBV5-5 and TRBJ1-5, is DAGVTQSPTHLIKTRGQQVTLRCSPISGHKSVSWYQQVLGQGPQFIFQYYEKEERGRGNFPDRFSARQFPNYSSELNVNALLLGDSALYLCASSSFMDYNQPQHFGDGTRLSIL.